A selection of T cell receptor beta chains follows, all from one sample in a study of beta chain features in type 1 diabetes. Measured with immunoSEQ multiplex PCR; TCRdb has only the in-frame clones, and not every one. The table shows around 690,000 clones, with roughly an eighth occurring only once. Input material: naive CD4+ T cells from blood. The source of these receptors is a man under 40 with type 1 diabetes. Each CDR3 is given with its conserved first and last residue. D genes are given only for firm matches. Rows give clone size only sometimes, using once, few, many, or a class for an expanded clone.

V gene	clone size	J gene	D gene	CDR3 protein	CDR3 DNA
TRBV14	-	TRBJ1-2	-	CASSTRDTNYGYTF	TGTGCCAGCAGCACCCGGGACACAAACTATGGCTACACCTTC
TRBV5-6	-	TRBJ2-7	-	CASSLHYEQYF	TGTGCCAGCAGCTTGCACTACGAGCAGTACTTC
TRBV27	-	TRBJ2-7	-	CASSRRQDSYEQYF	TGTGCCAGCAGTCGTCGCCAGGACTCCTACGAGCAGTACTTC
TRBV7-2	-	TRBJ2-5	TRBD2	CASSPYLLAGEETQYF	TGTGCCAGCAGCCCCTATTTACTAGCGGGGGAAGAGACCCAGTACTTC
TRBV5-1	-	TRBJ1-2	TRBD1	CASSLSRDRLSVGGYTF	TGCGCCAGCAGCTTAAGCCGGGACAGGTTATCGGTCGGCGGCTACACCTTC
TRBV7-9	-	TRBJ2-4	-	CASSLEAVPKNIQYF	TGTGCCAGCAGCTTAGAGGCAGTGCCCAAAAACATTCAGTACTTC
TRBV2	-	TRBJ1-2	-	CASSDGPARTNYGYTF	TGTGCCAGCAGTGATGGGCCAGCCCGAACGAACTATGGCTACACCTTC
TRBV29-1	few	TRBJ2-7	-	CSVEINYEQYF	TGCAGCGTTGAAATAAACTACGAGCAGTACTTC
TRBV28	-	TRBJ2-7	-	CASTTGSYYEQYF	TGTGCCAGCACCACAGGGTCTTACTACGAGCAGTACTTC
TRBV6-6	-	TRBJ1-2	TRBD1	CASSSGTGVIYGYTF	TGTGCCAGCAGCTCCGGGACAGGGGTAATCTATGGCTACACCTTC
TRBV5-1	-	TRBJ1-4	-	CASSLTSPGTNEKLFF	TGCGCCAGCAGCTTAACATCGCCGGGAACTAATGAAAAACTGTTTTTT
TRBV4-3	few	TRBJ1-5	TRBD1	CASSLDRGQPQHF	TGCGCCAGCAGCCTTGACAGGGGACAGCCCCAGCATTTT
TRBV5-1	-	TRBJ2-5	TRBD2	CASSLRRGQETQYF	TGCGCCAGCAGCTTGCGGCGGGGGCAAGAGACCCAGTACTTC
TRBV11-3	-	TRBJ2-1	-	CASSRGNEQFF	TGTGCCAGCTCCCGGGGCAATGAGCAGTTCTTC
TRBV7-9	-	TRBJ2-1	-	CASSQDGYTGNEQFF	TGTGCCAGCAGCCAAGACGGATATACGGGCAATGAGCAGTTCTTC
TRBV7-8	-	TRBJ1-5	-	CASSYTGQPQHF	TGTGCCAGCAGCTACACAGGGCAGCCCCAGCATTTT
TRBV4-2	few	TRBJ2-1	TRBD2	CASSLTSGEYDEQFF	TGTGCCAGCAGCCTGACTAGCGGGGAGTACGATGAGCAGTTCTTC
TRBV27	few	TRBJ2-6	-	CASSRSGSGANVLTF	TGTGCCAGCAGTCGTTCAGGGTCTGGGGCCAACGTCCTGACTTTC
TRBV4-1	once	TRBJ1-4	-	CASSLRTEGVEKLFF	TGCGCCAGCAGCTTGCGGACAGAGGGAGTTGAAAAACTGTTTTTT
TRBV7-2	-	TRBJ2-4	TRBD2	CASSMRERVAKNIQYF	TGTGCCAGCAGCATGCGGGAGCGGGTAGCCAAAAACATTCAGTACTTC
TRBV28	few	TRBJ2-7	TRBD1	CASSYPGQVYEQYF	TGTGCCAGCAGTTACCCGGGACAGGTGTACGAGCAGTACTTC
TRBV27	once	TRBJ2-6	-	CASSLMSLGRVLGANVLTF	TGTGCCAGCAGTTTAATGTCCTTGGGCAGGGTGCTTGGGGCCAACGTCCTGACTTTC
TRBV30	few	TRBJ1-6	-	CAWSATREGPLHF	TGTGCCTGGAGTGCGACCAGGGAGGGACCCCTCCACTTT
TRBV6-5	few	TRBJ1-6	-	CASRPPGGRNSPLHF	TGTGCCAGCAGACCCCCGGGGGGGAGGAATTCACCCCTCCACTTT
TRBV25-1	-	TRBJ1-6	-	CASMSLPNSPLHF	TGTGCCAGCATGTCCCTGCCAAATTCACCCCTCCACTTT
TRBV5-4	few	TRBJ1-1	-	CASTDDGTEAFF	TGTGCCAGCACCGACGACGGGACTGAAGCTTTCTTT
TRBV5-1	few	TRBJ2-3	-	CASSLVAGSTDTQYF	TGCGCCAGCAGCTTGGTGGCAGGGAGCACAGATACGCAGTATTTT
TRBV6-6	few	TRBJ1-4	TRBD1	CASNIRTGNEKLFF	TGTGCCAGCAATATTCGGACAGGGAACGAAAAACTGTTTTTT
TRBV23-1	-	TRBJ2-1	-	CASSQSNREKNEQFF	TGCGCCAGCAGTCAATCGAACAGGGAAAAAAATGAGCAGTTCTTC
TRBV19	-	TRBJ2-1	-	CASSIGGGYEQFF	TGTGCCAGTAGTATAGGAGGAGGATATGAGCAGTTCTTC
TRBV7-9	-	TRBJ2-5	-	CASSLDIQETQYF	TGTGCCAGCAGCCTGGACATCCAAGAGACCCAGTACTTC
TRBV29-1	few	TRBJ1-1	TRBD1	CSVEGQGNTEAFF	TGCAGCGTTGAAGGACAGGGAAATACTGAAGCTTTCTTT
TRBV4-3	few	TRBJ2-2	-	CASRRDTNTGELFF	TGCGCCAGCAGACGGGACACCAACACCGGGGAGCTGTTTTTT
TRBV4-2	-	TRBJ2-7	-	CASSPSSGGYEQYF	TGTGCCAGCAGCCCCAGCTCCGGCGGCTACGAGCAGTACTTC
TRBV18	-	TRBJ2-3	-	CASSPRSNSGGTDTQYF	TGTGCCAGCTCACCCCGGTCCAATTCCGGAGGCACAGATACGCAGTATTTT
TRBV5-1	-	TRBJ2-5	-	CASSSGSHQETQYF	TGCGCCAGCAGCTCCGGGAGTCACCAAGAGACCCAGTACTTC
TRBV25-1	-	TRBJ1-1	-	CASSEYSFAGSQAFF	TGTGCCAGCAGTGAATATAGTTTCGCAGGGTCCCAAGCTTTCTTT
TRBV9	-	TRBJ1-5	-	CASSVSKGERQPQHF	TGTGCCAGCAGCGTATCGAAGGGGGAACGTCAGCCCCAGCATTTT